This note documents a single T cell receptor beta chain sequence. What it binds is unknown. Using RNA transcripts, the TCR beta CDR3 regions were amplified. The first round was an RT-PCR with HTBI primers, and the second round was a multiplex PCR. MiXCR, run by TCRdb on the multiplex PCR reads, gives a single entry per CDR3 protein. The repertoire holds hundreds of thousands of distinct CDR3 sequences, with over 20% as singletons. This sample is part of a study of Graves' ophthalmopathy and Graves' hyperthyroidism. V lost 0 bases to trimming and J lost 5 bases, with 13 bases between them. The CDR3 sequence is 15 residues long. CDR1 is LNHNV and CDR2 is YYDKDF in the germline V gene (reference sequence). General study results and limits: Blood also carried most expanded thyroid clonotypes exceeding 0.001 frequency. Ophthalmopathy and stable hyperthyroidism were discriminated by a 13-signature model, with approximately 89% sensitivity and 70% to 84% specificity.

Uncontrolled infections, other autoimmune diseases, pregnancy or lactation barred patients from enrollment. Clinicians diagnosed using symptoms, serum thyroxine, TRAb, thyroid ultrasound and orbital computed tomography. The source material was peripheral blood. V and J are TRBV15 and TRBJ1-2, with unresolved D. The TCR sequence derives from a woman aged 18 to 35 with stable Graves' hyperthyroidism. Some clones in this sample may be carry-over from other donors' samples. The CDR3 bases are TGTGCCACCAGCAGAGAAGTAGGACGGACTTATGGCTACACCTTC. Amino acids: CATSREVGRTYGYTF.